Listed below are T cell receptor beta chains from one sample, sequenced in a study of T cell responses to AZD1222 COVID-19 vaccine. Measured with immunoSEQ multiplex PCR; TCRdb has only the in-frame clones, and not every one. The data show about 180,000 clones, with around 90% seen just once and 2% to 3% held by the top ten. This specimen consisted of peripheral blood, obtained on day 0 of AZD1222 vaccination. Receptors originate from an adult in good health. CDR3s include the opening cysteine and the closing phenylalanine or tryptophan. D genes are given only for firm matches. Size is stated for part of the rows, as once, few or many counts, or as a class when the clone is expanded.

v_gene	d_gene	j_gene	abundance	CDR3nt	CDR3aa
TRBV2	-	TRBJ1-4	-	TGTGCCAGCAGTGAGTACACTACCAAACTGTTTTTT	CASSEYTTKLFF
TRBV7-9	TRBD2	TRBJ2-3	-	TGTGCCAGCAGCACGTACGGTGGACTAGCGGGAGGAACAGATACGCAGTATTTT	CASSTYGGLAGGTDTQYF
TRBV6-5	TRBD1	TRBJ1-5	-	TGTGCCAGCAGCCGGACAGGGAACAATCAGCCCCAGCATTTT	CASSRTGNNQPQHF
TRBV12-5	-	TRBJ1-2	-	TGTGCTAGTGGTTTAGACCCCGGGAGAGGCTTAGGGGATAACTATGGCTACACCTTC	CASGLDPGRGLGDNYGYTF
TRBV2	TRBD2	TRBJ2-7	-	TGTGCCAGCGGGACTAGCGGAGCCTACGAGCAGTACTTC	CASGTSGAYEQYF
TRBV11-2	-	TRBJ1-1	-	TGTGCCAGCAGCTTGAATGGGGGTATGAACACTGAAGCTTTCTTT	CASSLNGGMNTEAFF
TRBV5-6	-	TRBJ1-3	-	TGTGCCAGCAGCTTTAGCGCTGGAAACACCATATATTTT	CASSFSAGNTIYF
TRBV10-1	TRBD1	TRBJ1-2	-	TGCGCCAGCAACTTGGGGATAGGACAGGAAGGAGGCTACACCTTC	CASNLGIGQEGGYTF
TRBV6-5	-	TRBJ2-3	-	TGTGCCAGCAGTTCTCCCACAGATACGCAGTATTTT	CASSSPTDTQYF
TRBV6-5	-	TRBJ2-1	once	TGTGCCAGCAGCCGGCGGGCCTCCTACAATGAGCAGTTCTTC	CASSRRASYNEQFF
TRBV18	TRBD2	TRBJ2-2	-	TGTGCCAGCCGACGTACCGGACTAGCGGGAGACACCGGGGAGCTGTTTTTT	CASRRTGLAGDTGELFF
TRBV24-1	TRBD1	TRBJ2-7	-	TGTGCCACCAGTGAACGACAGGGAGTACTATCGCCCTACGAGCAGTACTTC	CATSERQGVLSPYEQYF
TRBV9	TRBD2	TRBJ2-1	-	TGTGCCAGCAGCGCGGGTCTAGCGGGAGTCAATGAGCAGTTCTTC	CASSAGLAGVNEQFF
TRBV11-2	-	TRBJ1-1	-	TGTGCCAGCAGAGAGGGGCCCCCTATGAACACTGAAGCTTTCTTT	CASREGPPMNTEAFF
TRBV11-3	TRBD2	TRBJ2-1	-	TGTGCCAGCAGCTTAAATCGTCTCCGGGAGGGCCGTAATGAGCAGTTCTTC	CASSLNRLREGRNEQFF
TRBV5-6	-	TRBJ1-5	-	TGTGCCAGCAGCTCGACAGAACCTAATCAGCCCCAGCATTTT	CASSSTEPNQPQHF
TRBV19	-	TRBJ2-1	-	TGTGCCAGTAGTATACGGACCGCTTCTACCTACAATGAGCAGTTCTTC	CASSIRTASTYNEQFF
TRBV10-3	TRBD1	TRBJ2-6	-	TGTGCCATCAGTTGGGACAGGGGTTCGACTGGGGCCAACGTCCTGACTTTC	CAISWDRGSTGANVLTF
TRBV6-5	TRBD1	TRBJ1-1	-	TGTGCCAGCAGTCCGACGAGTGTACAGGGGACTGAAGCTTTCTTT	CASSPTSVQGTEAFF
TRBV15	-	TRBJ1-3	-	TGTGCCTCAAACAACAGGGCTGGAAACACCATATATTTT	CASNNRAGNTIYF
TRBV7-9	-	TRBJ1-1	-	TGTGCCAGCAGACAGGGAGAGGGTCGGGTGAAGGGGGCTTTCTTT	CASRQGEGRVKGAFF
TRBV11-3	TRBD1	TRBJ2-7	-	TGTGCCAGCAGCTTAGGACAGGGTAGAGCCTACGAGCAGTACTTC	CASSLGQGRAYEQYF
TRBV2	TRBD2	TRBJ2-7	-	TGTGCCAGCGGGAGGGACTACGAGCAGTACTTC	CASGRDYEQYF
TRBV11-2	-	TRBJ1-5	-	TGTGCCAGCAGCTCTAGTTCACGGTCGGGACAGCCCCAGCATTTT	CASSSSSRSGQPQHF
TRBV11-2	-	TRBJ1-6	once	TGTGCCAGCAGCTTAGATGGCCGGGGGCGTTCACCCCTCCACTTT	CASSLDGRGRSPLHF
TRBV18	-	TRBJ1-1	-	TGTGCCAGCTACCCGGCGCTCGAGGGGACTGAAGCTTTCTTT	CASYPALEGTEAFF
TRBV11-2	TRBD2	TRBJ2-2	-	TGTGCCAGCAGCGACATAGCGGGGCCCACCGGGGAGCTGTTTTTT	CASSDIAGPTGELFF
TRBV6-5	TRBD1	TRBJ1-1	-	TGTGCCAGCAGCCCATTGGACAGGGCGAGAACTGAAGCTTTCTTT	CASSPLDRARTEAFF
TRBV3-1/TRBV3-2	TRBD1	TRBJ2-7	-	TGTGCCAGCAGCCAAGATATGAGGGGGACAGTCTCCTACGAGCAGTACTTC	CASSQDMRGTVSYEQYF
TRBV15	TRBD2	TRBJ2-1	-	TGTGCCACCAGCAGACTCCCGCGGACTAGCTCCTACAATGAGCAGTTCTTC	CATSRLPRTSSYNEQFF
TRBV27	-	TRBJ1-4	-	TGTGCCAGCAGATTGGGGGCAACTAATGAAAAACTGTTTTTT	CASRLGATNEKLFF
TRBV19	-	TRBJ2-6	-	TGTGCCAGTAGTATAGATCGGGACCTTCTCTCTGGGGCCAACGTCCTGACTTTC	CASSIDRDLLSGANVLTF
TRBV2	TRBD2	TRBJ2-2	-	TGTGCCAGCAGGCGGGGGGACTACACCGGGGAGCTGTTTTTT	CASRRGDYTGELFF
TRBV7-9	-	TRBJ2-1	once	TGTGCCAGCAGCCAATGGGGAGTTGAGCAGTTCTTC	CASSQWGVEQFF
TRBV5-4	TRBD1	TRBJ1-1	-	TGTGCCAGCAGCCCGCCAGACAGGGAGGGAACTGAAGCTTTCTTT	CASSPPDREGTEAFF
TRBV5-4	-	TRBJ1-2	-	TGTGCCAGCAGCGGCCTCACAGGGTTCGACTATGGCTACACCTTC	CASSGLTGFDYGYTF
TRBV5-1	TRBD1	TRBJ2-7	once	TGCGCCAGCAGCTCGGGACAGGGACCCTACGAGCAGTACTTC	CASSSGQGPYEQYF
TRBV18	TRBD1	TRBJ1-2	few	TGTGCCAGCTCACCGGTGACAGGGCACGATGGCTACACCTTC	CASSPVTGHDGYTF
TRBV18	-	TRBJ1-1	-	TGTGCCAGCTCACAGCTGGTCGACACTGAAGCTTTCTTT	CASSQLVDTEAFF
TRBV6-6	-	TRBJ1-6	-	TGTGCCAGCAGTTACTCGGATTCACCCCTCCACTTT	CASSYSDSPLHF
TRBV16	TRBD1	TRBJ2-2	-	TGTGCCAGCAGCCATACTCTGACAGGGGTTACCGGGGAGCTGTTTTTT	CASSHTLTGVTGELFF
TRBV6-5	-	TRBJ1-5	-	TGTGCCAGCAGTTACCTGACCTCTAGCAATCAGCCCCAGCATTTT	CASSYLTSSNQPQHF
TRBV7-9	-	TRBJ1-1	-	TGTGCCAGCAGCTTAGGGCAGGGAGGTTGGAACACTGAAGCTTTCTTT	CASSLGQGGWNTEAFF
TRBV5-1	-	TRBJ2-1	-	TGCGCCAGCAGCTTTTACGGGGAGAACAATGAGCAGTTCTTC	CASSFYGENNEQFF
TRBV5-1	-	TRBJ2-1	-	TGCGCCAGCGCCCCCGCGGGACAGATGATATACAATGAGCAGTTCTTC	CASAPAGQMIYNEQFF
TRBV6-1	-	TRBJ1-6	-	TGTGCCAGCAGTGAAGCGAACAGGGCGGGTAATTCACCCCTCCACTTT	CASSEANRAGNSPLHF